This T cell receptor beta chain was identified in a study of blood T cell repertoires in COVID-19. Here immunoSEQ multiplex PCR was the method, and the copy in TCRdb shows in-frame clones only, minus some. The table lists 310,000 or so clones, 87% of them singletons, with approximately 9% in the top ten. This clonotype originated in a woman younger than 30 who had recovered from COVID-19. Material for sequencing was PBMCs or T cells enriched from blood (not recorded which).

As DNA, the CDR3 is TGTGCCAGCAGCTCAAGACAGGGTAGTGGCTACACCTTC. As protein: CASSSRQGSGYTF. The chain uses TRBV7-9 and TRBJ1-2, with 7 bases that match TRBD1. CDR3 length: 13 amino acids. The junction had 6 bases not matched to a gene; V was cut back by 4 bases and J by 7 bases. Germline CDR1 SEHNR, CDR2 FQNEAQ (reference sequence).